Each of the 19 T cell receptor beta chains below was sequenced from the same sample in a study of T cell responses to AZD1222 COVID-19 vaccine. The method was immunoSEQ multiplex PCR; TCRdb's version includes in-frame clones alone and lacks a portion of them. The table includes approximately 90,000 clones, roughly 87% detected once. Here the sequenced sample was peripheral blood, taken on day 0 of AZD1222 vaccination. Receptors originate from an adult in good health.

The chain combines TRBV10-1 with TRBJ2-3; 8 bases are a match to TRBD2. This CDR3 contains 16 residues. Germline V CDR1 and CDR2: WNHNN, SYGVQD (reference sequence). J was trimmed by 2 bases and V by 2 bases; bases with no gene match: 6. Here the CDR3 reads CASSEGGGGITDTQYF. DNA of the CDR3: TGCGCCAGCAGTGAGGGTGGCGGGGGGATCACAGATACGCAGTATTTT.

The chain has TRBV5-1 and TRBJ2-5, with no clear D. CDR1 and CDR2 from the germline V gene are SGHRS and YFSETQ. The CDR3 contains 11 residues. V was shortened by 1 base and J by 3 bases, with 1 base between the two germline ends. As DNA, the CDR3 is TGCGCCAGCAGCTTGAAAGAGACCCAGTACTTC. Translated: CASSLKETQYF.

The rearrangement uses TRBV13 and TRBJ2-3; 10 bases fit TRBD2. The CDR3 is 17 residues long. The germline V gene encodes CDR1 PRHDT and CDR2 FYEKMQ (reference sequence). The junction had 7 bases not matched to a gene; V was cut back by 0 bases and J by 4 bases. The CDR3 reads CASSLGSSGSGADTQYF. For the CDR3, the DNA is TGTGCCAGCAGCTTAGGCTCTAGCGGGAGTGGAGCAGATACGCAGTATTTT.

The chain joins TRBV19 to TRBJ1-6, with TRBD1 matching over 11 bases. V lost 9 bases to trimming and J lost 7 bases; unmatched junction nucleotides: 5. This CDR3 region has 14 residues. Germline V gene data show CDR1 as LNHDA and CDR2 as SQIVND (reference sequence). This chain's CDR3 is CASQGTGGNSPLHF. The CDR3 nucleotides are TGTGCCAGCCAAGGGACAGGGGGAAATTCACCCCTCCACTTT.

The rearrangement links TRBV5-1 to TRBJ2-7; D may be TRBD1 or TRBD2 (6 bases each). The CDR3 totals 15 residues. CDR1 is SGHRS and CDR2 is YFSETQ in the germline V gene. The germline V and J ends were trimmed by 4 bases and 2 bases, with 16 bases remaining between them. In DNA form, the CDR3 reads TGCGCCAGCAGCCCGGGGGCCTACCTGACCTACGAGCAGTACTTC. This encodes CASSPGAYLTYEQYF.

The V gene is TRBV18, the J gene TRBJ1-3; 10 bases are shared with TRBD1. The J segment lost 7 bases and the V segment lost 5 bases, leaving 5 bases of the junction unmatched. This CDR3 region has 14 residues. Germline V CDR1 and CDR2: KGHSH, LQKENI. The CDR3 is CASSSDRGRNTIYF. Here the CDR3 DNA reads TGTGCCAGCTCAAGTGACAGGGGGCGGAACACCATATATTTT.

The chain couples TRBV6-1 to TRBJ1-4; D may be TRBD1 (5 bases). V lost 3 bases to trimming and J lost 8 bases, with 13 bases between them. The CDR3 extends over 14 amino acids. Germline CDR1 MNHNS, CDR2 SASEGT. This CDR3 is CASSEAGRREKLFF. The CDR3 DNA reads TGTGCCAGCAGTGAGGCAGGGAGGAGGGAAAAACTGTTTTTT.

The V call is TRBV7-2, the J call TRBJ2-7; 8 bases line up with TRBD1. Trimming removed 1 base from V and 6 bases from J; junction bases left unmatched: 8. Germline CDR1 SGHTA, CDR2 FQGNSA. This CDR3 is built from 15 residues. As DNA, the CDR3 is TGTGCCAGCAGCTTAGAACGGACAGGGAACATCGAGCAGTACTTC. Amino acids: CASSLERTGNIEQYF.

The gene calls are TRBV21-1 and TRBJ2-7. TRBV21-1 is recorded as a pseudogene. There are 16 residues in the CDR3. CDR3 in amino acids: CASSKGIPKSVGEQYF. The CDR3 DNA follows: TGTGCCAGCAGCAAAGGAATTCCCAAATCAGTAGGGGAGCAGTACTTC.

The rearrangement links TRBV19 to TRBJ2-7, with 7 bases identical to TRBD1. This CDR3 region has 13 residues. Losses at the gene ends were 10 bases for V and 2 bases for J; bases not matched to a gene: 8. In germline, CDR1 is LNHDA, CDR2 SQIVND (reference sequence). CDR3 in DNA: TGTGCCACATCAGGGGACAGAGCCTACGAGCAGTACTTC. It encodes CATSGDRAYEQYF.

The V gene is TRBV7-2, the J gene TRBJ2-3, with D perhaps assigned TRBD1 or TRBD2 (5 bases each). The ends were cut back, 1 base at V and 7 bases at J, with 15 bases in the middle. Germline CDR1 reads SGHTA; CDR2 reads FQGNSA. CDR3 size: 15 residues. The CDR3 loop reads CASSLGPGGGNTQYF. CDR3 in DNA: TGTGCCAGCAGCTTAGGTCCGGGTGGGGGAAATACGCAGTATTTT.

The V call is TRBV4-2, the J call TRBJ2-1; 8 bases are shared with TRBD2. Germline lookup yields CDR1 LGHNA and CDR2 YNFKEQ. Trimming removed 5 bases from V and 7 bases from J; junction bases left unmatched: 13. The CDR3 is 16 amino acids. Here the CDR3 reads CASSRRLAGGENEQFF. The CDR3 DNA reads TGTGCCAGCAGCAGACGTCTGGCGGGGGGTGAGAATGAGCAGTTCTTC.

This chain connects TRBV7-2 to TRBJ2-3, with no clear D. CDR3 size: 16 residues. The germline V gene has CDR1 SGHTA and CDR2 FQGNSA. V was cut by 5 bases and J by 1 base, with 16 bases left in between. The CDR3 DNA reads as TGTGCCAGCAGCCCCCGGACCGTTGCTGGCACAGATACGCAGTATTTT. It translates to CASSPRTVAGTDTQYF.

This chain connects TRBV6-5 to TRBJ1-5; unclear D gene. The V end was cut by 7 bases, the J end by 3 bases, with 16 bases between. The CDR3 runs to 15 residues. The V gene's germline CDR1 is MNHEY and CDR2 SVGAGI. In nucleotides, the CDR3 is TGTGCCAGCACGGACGGACCACGTTACAATCAGCCCCAGCATTTT. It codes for CASTDGPRYNQPQHF.

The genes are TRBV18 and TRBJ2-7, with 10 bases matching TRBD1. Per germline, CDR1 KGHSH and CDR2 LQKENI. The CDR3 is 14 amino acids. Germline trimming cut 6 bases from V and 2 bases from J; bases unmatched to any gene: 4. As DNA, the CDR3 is TGTGCCAGCTCCGGACAGGGGGGAACCTACGAGCAGTACTTC. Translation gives CASSGQGGTYEQYF.

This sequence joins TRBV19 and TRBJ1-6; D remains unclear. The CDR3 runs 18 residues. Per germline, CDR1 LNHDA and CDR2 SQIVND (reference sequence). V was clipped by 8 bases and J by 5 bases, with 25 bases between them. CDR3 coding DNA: TGTGCCAGTGACGCCGGCCAGAACCCTCTTGCAAATAATTCACCCCTCCACTTT. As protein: CASDAGQNPLANNSPLHF.

The CDR3 is CAWSVLAWEETQYF. The CDR3 DNA reads TGTGCCTGGAGTGTACTGGCTTGGGAAGAGACCCAGTACTTC. The rearrangement joins TRBV30 to TRBJ2-5, with D unresolved. The V gene's germline CDR1 is GTSNPN and CDR2 SVGIG (reference sequence). Trimming pared 0 bases from V and 3 bases from J, leaving 11 bases between. This CDR3 region has 14 residues.

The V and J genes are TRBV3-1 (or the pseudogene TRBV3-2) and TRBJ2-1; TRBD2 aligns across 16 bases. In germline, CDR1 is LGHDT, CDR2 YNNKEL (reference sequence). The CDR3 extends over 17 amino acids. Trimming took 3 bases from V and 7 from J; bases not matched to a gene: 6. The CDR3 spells CASSQRPGLAGGNEQFF. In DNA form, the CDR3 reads TGTGCCAGCAGCCAGCGACCGGGACTAGCGGGAGGGAATGAGCAGTTCTTC.

CDR3 sequence (DNA): TGTGCCAGTAGTATAGACGGGCTTTCACCCCTCCACTTT. Residues: CASSIDGLSPLHF. The chain uses TRBV19 and TRBJ1-6, with no clear D. CDR1 and CDR2 from the germline V gene are LNHDA and SQIVND (reference sequence). This CDR3 has 13 amino acids. The V end lost 0 bases, the J end lost 9 bases, and 6 bases lay between the germline ends.